Each of the 24 T cell receptor beta chains below was sequenced from the same sample in a study of blood T cell repertoires in COVID-19. Assay used: immunoSEQ multiplex PCR; TCRdb lists only in-frame clones, some missing. In the table there are some 190,000 clones, 80% to 90% of which are singletons. The sample comprised peripheral blood. The source of these receptors is a woman aged 35 to 49 with COVID-19, enrolled during active disease.

The chain carries TRBV27 and TRBJ2-3; D is ambiguous. The CDR3 covers 14 residues. The germline gives CDR1 MNHEY, CDR2 SMNVEV (reference sequence). Trimming removed 6 bases at V and 4 bases at J, with 14 bases between. CDR3 loop: CASSISLGPDTQYF. CDR3 DNA sequence: TGTGCCAGCAGCATCTCCCTGGGCCCAGATACGCAGTATTTT.

V gene TRBV19 combines with J gene TRBJ1-6; D is ambiguous. CDR3 length: 14 amino acids. The ends were cut back, 4 bases at V and 7 bases at J, with 11 bases in the middle. Germline V lookup: CDR1 LNHDA, CDR2 SQIVND (reference sequence). DNA for the CDR3: TGTGCCAGTAGTACACCGGGAGAAAATTCACCCCTCCACTTT. Encoded protein: CASSTPGENSPLHF.

The J gene is TRBJ2-2, the V gene TRBV30; D might be TRBD1 (6 bases). The V end lost 5 bases, the J end lost 5 bases, and 9 bases lay between the germline ends. From germline, CDR1 is GTSNPN and CDR2 SVGIG (reference sequence). CDR3 length: 12 residues. The CDR3 spells CAWDRLTGELFF. CDR3 nucleotides: TGTGCCTGGGACAGGCTAACCGGGGAGCTGTTTTTT.

The V and J genes are TRBV12-3 or TRBV12-4 and TRBJ1-2; no clear D. This CDR3 contains 12 residues. V lost 1 base and J 7 bases, leaving 7 bases between the germline ends. The CDR3 loop is CASSLEAGGYTF. CDR3 bases: TGTGCCAGCAGTTTAGAAGCAGGTGGCTACACCTTC.

The chain employs TRBV6-5 and TRBJ1-1, with 8 bases matching TRBD1. The germline CDR1 and CDR2 sequences are MNHEY and SVGAGI. V was pared by 4 bases and J by 8 bases, with 9 bases of the junction left unmatched. CDR3 length: 14 amino acids. The CDR3 nucleotides read TGTGCCAGCAGTTTTACCAGGGGGCAGCGAGAAGCTTTCTTT. Amino acid sequence: CASSFTRGQREAFF.

V usage is TRBV12-3 or TRBV12-4 and J usage is TRBJ2-7; TRBD2 is a possible D gene (5 bases). The CDR3 sequence is 12 residues long. V was shortened by 5 bases and J by 12 bases, with 17 bases between the two germline ends. The CDR3 sequence: CASSPTGRGLYF. The CDR3 DNA reads as TGTGCCAGCAGTCCTACGGGCAGAGGGCTGTACTTC.

The rearrangement links TRBV5-6 to TRBJ2-1; D is undetermined. The germline V gene has CDR1 SGHDT and CDR2 YYEEEE. The length of the CDR3 is 13 residues. Trimming shortened V by 2 bases and J by 2 bases, and 5 bases separated the two germline ends. The CDR3 DNA is TGTGCCAGCAGCTTTTACACCTACAATGAGCAGTTCTTC. It specifies CASSFYTYNEQFF. Full variable domain (missing parts from reference TRBV5-6 and TRBJ2-1): DAGVTQSPTHLIKTRGQQVTLRCSPKSGHDTVSWYQQALGQGPQFIFQYYEEEERQRGNFPDRFSGHQFPNYSSELNVNALLLGDSALYLCASSFYTYNEQFFGPGTRLTVL.

The rearrangement links TRBV19 to TRBJ1-4, with D possibly matching TRBD1 (5 bases). This CDR3 is built from 15 residues. V lost 5 bases to trimming and J lost 14 bases, with 24 bases between them. Germline V gene lookup returns CDR1 LNHDA and CDR2 SQIVND (reference sequence). The CDR3 spells CASSPFPDKGGVLFF. The CDR3, as DNA: TGTGCCAGTAGTCCATTCCCGGACAAGGGTGGGGTGCTGTTTTTT.

This chain connects TRBV9 to TRBJ2-1; 7 positions agree with TRBD2. The germline V gene has CDR1 SGDLS and CDR2 YYNGEE. The CDR3 spans 16 residues. With V trimmed by 0 bases and J by 1 base, 4 bases remained unmatched. CDR3 residues: CASSVAGLQSYNEQFF. CDR3 sequence (DNA): TGTGCCAGCAGCGTAGCGGGACTACAGTCCTACAATGAGCAGTTCTTC. The complete variable domain, with remaining parts taken from reference TRBV9 and TRBJ2-1, reads DSGVTQTPKHLITATGQRVTLRCSPRSGDLSVYWYQQSLDQGLQFLIQYYNGEERAKGNILERFSAQQFPDLHSELNLSSLELGDSALYFCASSVAGLQSYNEQFFGPGTRLTVL.

The chain employs TRBV6-5 and TRBJ1-2; D unresolved. The CDR3 is made up of 13 amino acids. V shed 7 bases and J shed 5 bases, with 14 bases lying between them. Germline CDR1 is MNHEY and CDR2 is SVGAGI. The CDR3 loop is CASTDSLGYGYTF. The CDR3 coding sequence is TGTGCCAGCACTGACTCGCTCGGGTATGGCTACACCTTC.

In its sample, this clone was seen many times. The chain has TRBV19 and TRBJ1-5; 9 positions match TRBD1. With 10 bases clipped from V and 0 bases from J, the junction kept 7 bases outside the gene matches. This CDR3 is built from 15 residues. Germline V gene sequence: CDR1 LNHDA, CDR2 SQIVND (reference sequence). The CDR3 DNA reads as TGTGCCAACCCGACAGGGGGTTATAGCAATCAGCCCCAGCATTTT. Translation: CANPTGGYSNQPQHF.

A single count supports this clone. The rearrangement joins TRBV12-3 or TRBV12-4 to TRBJ2-1; 7 positions match TRBD2. The CDR3 runs to 13 residues. V was pared by 6 bases and J by 1 base, with 0 bases of the junction left unmatched. The CDR3 nucleotides are TGTGCCAGCAGGGGAGGGTCCTACAATGAGCAGTTCTTC. Its translation: CASRGGSYNEQFF.

This clone was seen many times. The rearrangement joins TRBV29-1 to TRBJ2-7, with D maybe TRBD2 (5 bases). V was trimmed by 4 bases and J by 3 bases, leaving 10 bases between them. CDR3 length: 12 amino acids. Germline V lookup: CDR1 SQVTM, CDR2 ANQGSEA. CDR3 in amino acids: CSVGSSFYEQYF. The DNA for the CDR3 is TGCAGCGTTGGGTCTAGCTTCTACGAGCAGTACTTC.

This chain uses TRBV28 with TRBJ2-4; 11 bases match TRBD2. The trim removed 5 bases at V and 7 bases at J, leaving 10 bases unmatched. The CDR3 is made up of 16 amino acids. Germline CDR1 reads MDHEN; CDR2 reads SYDVKM. The CDR3 here is CASSLPGTSGGNIQYF. DNA of the CDR3: TGTGCCAGCAGTCTCCCCGGGACTAGCGGAGGGAACATTCAGTACTTC.

The rearrangement joins TRBV5-1 to TRBJ2-1; perhaps TRBD1 as D (5 bases). There are 16 residues in the CDR3. The germline V gene encodes CDR1 SGHRS and CDR2 YFSETQ. V dropped 0 bases and J dropped 4 bases, with 14 bases sitting between them. CDR3 residues: CASSLGRAGLYNEQFF. In nucleotides, the CDR3 is TGCGCCAGCAGCTTGGGCAGGGCAGGTCTTTACAATGAGCAGTTCTTC.

This clone was seen just once. This chain joins TRBV30 and TRBJ1-5; no clear D. The CDR3 loop spans 13 amino acids. The V gene's germline CDR1 is GTSNPN and CDR2 SVGIG (reference sequence). The V end was cut by 0 bases, the J end by 6 bases, with 9 bases between. In DNA form, the CDR3 reads TGTGCCTGGAGTGTTCCTGGGAGTCAGCCCCAGCATTTT. This sequence encodes CAWSVPGSQPQHF.

This chain uses TRBV12-2 with TRBJ2-3; the DNA was not used to check the table's D call, TRBD2. TRBV12-2 is flagged as a pseudogene. This CDR3 comprises 16 residues. CDR3 region: CASRLAGLAGTDTQYF. The CDR3 DNA follows: TGTGCAAGTCGCTTAGCGGGACTAGCGGGCACAGATACGCAGTATTTT.

This clone was seen a single time. The V gene is TRBV29-1, the J gene TRBJ2-2, with 9 bases lining up with TRBD1. The germline gives CDR1 SQVTM, CDR2 ANQGSEA. V gave up 7 bases and J gave up 7 bases; unmatched junction bases: 4. CDR3 length: 12 residues. Here the CDR3 reads CSARTGDGELFF. The CDR3 bases are TGCAGCGCCAGGACAGGGGACGGGGAGCTGTTTTTT.

The chain uses TRBV18 and TRBJ1-2; D gene unclear. V was clipped by 3 bases and J by 8 bases, with 10 bases between them. The CDR3 has 12 amino acids. Per germline, CDR1 KGHSH and CDR2 LQKENI. The CDR3 loop is CASSPLVGGYTF. CDR3 DNA sequence: TGTGCCAGCTCACCCCTAGTAGGAGGCTACACCTTC.

The rearrangement uses TRBV6-2 or TRBV6-3 and TRBJ2-3; the match to TRBD2 covers 10 bases. CDR1 and CDR2 (germline): MNHEY, SVGEGT. V dropped 6 bases and J dropped 2; count of bases not matched to a gene: 5. The CDR3 loop spans 15 amino acids. Here the CDR3 DNA reads TGTGCCAGCAGACCTAGCGGGGGATTCACAGATACGCAGTATTTT. Translation gives CASRPSGGFTDTQYF.

The rearrangement joins TRBV6-1 to TRBJ1-2; TRBD1 is a possible D gene (6 bases). Trimming took off 2 bases at V and 2 bases at J, with 9 bases between the two ends. In germline, CDR1 is MNHNS, CDR2 SASEGT. The CDR3 has 14 amino acids. The CDR3 protein is CASSEYTGNYGYTF. As DNA, the CDR3 is TGTGCCAGCAGTGAATATACAGGGAACTATGGCTACACCTTC.

This chain joins TRBV19 and TRBJ1-1; D gene unclear. The CDR3 totals 16 residues. Germline V gene data show CDR1 as LNHDA and CDR2 as SQIVND (reference sequence). Trimming took 7 bases from V and 1 from J, leaving 19 bases between them. In DNA, the CDR3 is TGTGCCAGTACGAGAACAGATACTCTCCCGAACACTGAAGCTTTCTTT. Amino acid sequence: CASTRTDTLPNTEAFF.

The chain uses TRBV7-5 and TRBJ1-4; the D call TRBD1 from the table was never checked on the DNA. TRBV7-5 is tagged as a pseudogene. This CDR3 spans 21 amino acids. The CDR3 spells CARSLSMRTGLLPRTWEKLFF. The CDR3, as DNA: TGTGCCAGAAGCTTAAGTATGAGGACAGGTCTCCTTCCACGGACTTGGGAAAAACTGTTTTTT.

Written as DNA, the CDR3 is TGTGCCAGCAGGGCAGTAGCGGGAGCGGTCGAGCAGTACTTC. It codes for CASRAVAGAVEQYF. The chain joins TRBV7-8 to TRBJ2-7, with TRBD2 identical over 9 bases. Germline CDR1 SGHVS, CDR2 FQNEAQ. The CDR3 runs 14 residues. Trimming at V came to 6 bases and at J to 6 bases, leaving 9 bases not matched to a gene. Full variable domain (missing parts from reference TRBV7-8 and TRBJ2-7): GAGVSQSPRYKVAKRGQDVALRCDPISGHVSLFWYQQALGQGPEFLTYFQNEAQLDKSGLPSDRFFAERPEGSVSTLKIQRTQQEDSAVYLCASRAVAGAVEQYFGPGTRLTVT.